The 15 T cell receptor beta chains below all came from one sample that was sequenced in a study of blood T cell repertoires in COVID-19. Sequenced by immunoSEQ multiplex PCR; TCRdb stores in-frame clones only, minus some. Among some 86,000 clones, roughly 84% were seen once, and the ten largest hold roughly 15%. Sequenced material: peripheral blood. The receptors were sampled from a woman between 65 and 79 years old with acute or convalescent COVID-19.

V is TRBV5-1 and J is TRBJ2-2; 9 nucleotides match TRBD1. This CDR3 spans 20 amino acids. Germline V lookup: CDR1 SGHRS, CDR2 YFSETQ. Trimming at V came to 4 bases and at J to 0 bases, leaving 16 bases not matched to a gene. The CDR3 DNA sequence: TGCGCCAGCAGCCCCTTCGACAGGGGGTCTTTGGGCTCGAACACCGGGGAGCTGTTTTTT. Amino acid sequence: CASSPFDRGSLGSNTGELFF.

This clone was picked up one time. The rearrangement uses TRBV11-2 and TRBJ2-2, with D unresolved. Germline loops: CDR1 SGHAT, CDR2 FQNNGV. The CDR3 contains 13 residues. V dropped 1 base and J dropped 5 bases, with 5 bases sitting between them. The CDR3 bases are TGTGCCAGCAGCTTAGTCGGGACCGGGGAGCTGTTTTTT. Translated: CASSLVGTGELFF.

The DNA for the CDR3 is TGTGCTAGTGGTGGCATAGCGGGGCTCTACAATGAGCAGTTCTTC. Its protein product is CASGGIAGLYNEQFF. The rearrangement uses TRBV12-5 and TRBJ2-1; the match to TRBD2 covers 8 bases. V was pared by 5 bases and J by 3 bases, with 6 bases of the junction left unmatched. CDR1 is LGHNT and CDR2 is FRNRAP in the germline V gene. The CDR3 is 15 amino acids.

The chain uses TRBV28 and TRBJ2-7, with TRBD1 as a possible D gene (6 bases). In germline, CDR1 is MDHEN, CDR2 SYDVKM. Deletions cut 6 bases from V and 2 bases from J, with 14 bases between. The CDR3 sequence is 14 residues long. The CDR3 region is CASSPPGHAYEQYV. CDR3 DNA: TGTGCCAGCAGCCCGCCGGGACACGCCTACGAGCAGTACGTC.

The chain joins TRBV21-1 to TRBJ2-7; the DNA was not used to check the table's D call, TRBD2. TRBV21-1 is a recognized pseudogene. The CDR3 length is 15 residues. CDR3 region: CASSKARAGPYEQYV. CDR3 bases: TGTGCCAGCAGCAAAGCTCGAGCGGGGCCCTACGAGCAGTACGTC.

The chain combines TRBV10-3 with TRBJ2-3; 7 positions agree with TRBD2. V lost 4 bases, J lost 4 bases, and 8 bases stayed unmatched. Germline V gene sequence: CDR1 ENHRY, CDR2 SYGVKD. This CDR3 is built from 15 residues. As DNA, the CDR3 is TGTGCCATCAGTGCAGGCGGGAGTAGGGCAGATACGCAGTATTTT. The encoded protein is CAISAGGSRADTQYF.

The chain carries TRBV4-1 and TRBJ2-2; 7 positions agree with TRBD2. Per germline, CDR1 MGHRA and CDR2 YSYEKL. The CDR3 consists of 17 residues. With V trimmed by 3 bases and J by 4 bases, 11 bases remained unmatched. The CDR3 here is CASSQRRGPSGTGELFF. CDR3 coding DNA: TGCGCCAGCAGCCAGAGGCGTGGCCCTAGCGGCACCGGGGAGCTGTTTTTT.

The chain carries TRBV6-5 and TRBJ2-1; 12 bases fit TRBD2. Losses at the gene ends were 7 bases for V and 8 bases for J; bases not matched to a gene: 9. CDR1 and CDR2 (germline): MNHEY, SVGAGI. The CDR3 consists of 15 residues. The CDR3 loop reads CASNGLAGPYDEQFF. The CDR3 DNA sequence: TGTGCCAGCAATGGACTAGCGGGACCGTATGATGAGCAGTTCTTC.

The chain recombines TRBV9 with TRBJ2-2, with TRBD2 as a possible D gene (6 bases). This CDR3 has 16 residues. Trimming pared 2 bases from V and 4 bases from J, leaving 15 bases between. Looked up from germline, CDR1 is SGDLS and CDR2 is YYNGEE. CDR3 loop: CASSVTSRVGTGELFF. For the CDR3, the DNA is TGTGCCAGCAGCGTCACTAGCCGGGTCGGCACCGGGGAGCTGTTTTTT.

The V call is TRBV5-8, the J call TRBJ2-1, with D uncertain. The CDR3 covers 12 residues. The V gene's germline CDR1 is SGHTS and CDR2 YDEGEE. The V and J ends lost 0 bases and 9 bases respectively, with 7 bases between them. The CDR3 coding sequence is TGTGCCAGCAGCTTGGGGCCAGTTGAGCAGTTCTTC. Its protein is CASSLGPVEQFF. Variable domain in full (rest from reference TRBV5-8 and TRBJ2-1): EAGVTQSPTHLIKTRGQQATLRCSPISGHTSVYWYQQALGLGLQFLLWYDEGEERNRGNFPPRFSGRQFPNYSSELNVNALELEDSALYLCASSLGPVEQFFGPGTRLTVL.

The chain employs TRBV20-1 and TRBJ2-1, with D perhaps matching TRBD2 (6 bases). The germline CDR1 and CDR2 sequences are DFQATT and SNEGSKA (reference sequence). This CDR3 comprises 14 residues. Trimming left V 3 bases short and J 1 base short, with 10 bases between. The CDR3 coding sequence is TGCAGTGCTAGTATGGCGGGGTCCTACAATGAGCAGTTCTTC. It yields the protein CSASMAGSYNEQFF.

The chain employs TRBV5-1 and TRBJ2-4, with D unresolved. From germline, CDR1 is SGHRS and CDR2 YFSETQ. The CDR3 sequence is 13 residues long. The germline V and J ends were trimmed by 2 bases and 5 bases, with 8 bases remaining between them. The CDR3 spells CASSFGFQNIQYF. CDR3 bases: TGCGCCAGCAGCTTTGGCTTCCAAAACATTCAGTACTTC.

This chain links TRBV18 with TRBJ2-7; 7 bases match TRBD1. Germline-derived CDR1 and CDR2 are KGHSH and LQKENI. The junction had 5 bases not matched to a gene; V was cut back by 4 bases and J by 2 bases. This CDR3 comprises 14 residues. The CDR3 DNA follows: TGTGCCAGCTCACGTTCAGGGGGAGCCTACGAGCAGTACGTC. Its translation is CASSRSGGAYEQYV.

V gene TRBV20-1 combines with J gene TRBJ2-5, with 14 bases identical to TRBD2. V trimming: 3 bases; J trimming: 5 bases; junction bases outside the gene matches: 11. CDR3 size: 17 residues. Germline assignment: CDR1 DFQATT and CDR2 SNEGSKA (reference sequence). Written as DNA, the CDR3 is TGCAGTGCTAGTATCCCCGGGACTAGCGGGAGTCGGGAGACCCAGTACTTC. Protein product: CSASIPGTSGSRETQYF.

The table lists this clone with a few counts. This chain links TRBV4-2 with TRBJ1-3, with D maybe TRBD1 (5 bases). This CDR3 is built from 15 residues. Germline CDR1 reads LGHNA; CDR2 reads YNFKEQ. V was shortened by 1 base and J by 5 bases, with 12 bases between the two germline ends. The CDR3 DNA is TGTGCCAGCAGCCAAGGATCCGGGACTCGAAACACCATATATTTT. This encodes CASSQGSGTRNTIYF.